The 15 T cell receptor beta chains below were found in one sample sequenced in a study of cytomegalovirus exposure and HLA in healthy donors. Primers: 60 Vbeta forward and 13 Jbeta reverse. Assay used: immunoSEQ multiplex PCR; TCRdb lists only in-frame clones, some missing. Of about 120,000 clones listed, around three quarters were seen once; the top ten hold 0.95% to 1.5%. The sequencing input was PBMCs. The receptor source for this set is a female donor in good health and CMV-seronegative.

This chain joins TRBV2 and TRBJ2-4, with a weak D call TRBD1 (5 bases). Germline CDR1 SNHLY, CDR2 FYNNEI. V shed 3 bases and J shed 5 bases, with 20 bases lying between them. The CDR3 extends over 17 amino acids. The CDR3 protein is CASSDPRAKGSENIQYF. DNA for the CDR3: TGTGCCAGCAGTGACCCCAGGGCGAAAGGGTCCGAAAACATTCAGTACTTC.

This chain connects TRBV29-1 to TRBJ1-1; no clear D. CDR1 and CDR2 (germline): SQVTM, ANQGSEA. The CDR3 loop spans 15 amino acids. V gave up 6 bases and J gave up 4 bases, with 21 bases separating them. CDR3 bases: TGCAGCGTCGAAAATCCCCAGACTTTGCTCACTGAAGCTTTCTTT. Its protein product is CSVENPQTLLTEAFF.

This clone was observed a single time. The rearrangement joins TRBV4-1 to TRBJ1-1; no definite D call. Germline CDR1 reads MGHRA; CDR2 reads YSYEKL. Trimming cost V 5 bases and J 3 bases, with 10 bases left between them. CDR3 length equals 13 residues. The CDR3 DNA follows: TGCGCCAGCAGCTCCGGTCTATACACTGAAGCTTTCTTT. This encodes CASSSGLYTEAFF.

The chain has TRBV20-1 and TRBJ2-7; TRBD1 is a possible D gene (6 bases). CDR3 size: 11 residues. Between the trimmed V and J ends, which lost 4 bases and 6 bases, there was a span of 10 bases. Germline CDR1 reads DFQATT; CDR2 reads SNEGSKA (reference sequence). CDR3 coding DNA: TGCAGTGCTAAACAGGGTGCCGAGCAGTACTTC. Its protein is CSAKQGAEQYF.

This rearrangement joins TRBV7-9 to TRBJ2-3; 16 bases line up with TRBD2. After removal of 5 bases from V and 4 bases from J, the junction contained 3 bases not matched to a gene. The germline CDR1 and CDR2 sequences are SEHNR and FQNEAQ (reference sequence). This CDR3 spans 16 amino acids. The CDR3 is CASSQGLAGGADTQYF. DNA of the CDR3: TGTGCCAGCAGCCAGGGACTAGCGGGGGGGGCAGATACGCAGTATTTT. The full variable domain, with the rest looked up from reference TRBV7-9 and TRBJ2-3, is DTGVSQNPRHKITKRGQNVTFRCDPISEHNRLYWYRQTLGQGPEFLTYFQNEAQLEKSRLLSDRFSAERPKGSFSTLEIQRTEQGDSAMYLCASSQGLAGGADTQYFGPGTRLTVL.

V gene TRBV6-5 combines with J gene TRBJ1-2; D unclear. Germline CDR1 MNHEY, CDR2 SVGAGI. The CDR3 loop spans 13 amino acids. Trimming took off 5 bases at V and 4 bases at J, with 11 bases between the two ends. The CDR3 DNA is TGTGCCAGCAGTGAGAACAGATTCTATGGCTACACCTTC. This sequence encodes CASSENRFYGYTF.

This clone was observed a few times. CDR3 nucleotide sequence: TGTGCCTGGAGTACTACAGGGTTTGATACGCAGTATTTT. It codes for CAWSTTGFDTQYF. V and J are TRBV30 and TRBJ2-3; the D gene is possibly TRBD1 (6 bases). V lost 2 bases to trimming and J lost 6 bases, with 12 bases between them. The CDR3 is 13 amino acids. Germline assignment: CDR1 GTSNPN and CDR2 SVGIG (reference sequence).

V gene TRBV6-1 combines with J gene TRBJ2-7; 15 positions match TRBD2. J lost 4 bases, V lost 1 base, and 2 bases had no gene match. CDR3 length: 16 amino acids. The germline V gene has CDR1 MNHNS and CDR2 SASEGT. CDR3 DNA sequence: TGTGCCAGCAGTGAAGTTGGGACTAGCGGGAGGTACGAGCAGTACTTC. It encodes CASSEVGTSGRYEQYF.

The V gene is TRBV11-1, the J gene TRBJ2-4, with a weak D call TRBD1 (6 bases). Per the germline V gene, CDR1 is SGHAT and CDR2 is FQDESV (reference sequence). The CDR3 spans 17 residues. With 1 base removed from V and 0 bases from J, the gap between germline ends came to 13 bases. The CDR3 sequence is CASSLDTGHPAKNIQYF. The CDR3 coding sequence is TGTGCCAGCAGCTTAGATACGGGACATCCAGCCAAAAACATTCAGTACTTC.

CDR3 protein: CASRVGNTGELFF. Written as DNA, the CDR3 is TGCGCCAGCAGGGTCGGGAACACCGGGGAGCTGTTTTTT. The chain has TRBV5-1 and TRBJ2-2; D gene unclear. V dropped 5 bases and J dropped 1 base, with 6 bases sitting between them. This CDR3 comprises 13 residues. The germline V gene encodes CDR1 SGHRS and CDR2 YFSETQ.

This clone was seen a handful of times. The rearrangement uses TRBV6-5 and TRBJ1-3; no definite D call. V dropped 6 bases and J dropped 2 bases, with 14 bases sitting between them. The germline V gene encodes CDR1 MNHEY and CDR2 SVGAGI. The CDR3 loop spans 15 amino acids. Here the CDR3 reads CASRAEGLAGNTIYF. In DNA, the CDR3 is TGTGCCAGCAGAGCCGAGGGTCTAGCTGGAAACACCATATATTTT.

CDR3 in DNA: TGCGCCAGCAGTCGAGGCGAGCAGTTCTTC. This translates into CASSRGEQFF. The J gene is TRBJ2-1, the V gene TRBV10-1, with D hard to call. The V gene lost 5 bases and the J gene lost 10 bases, with 6 bases spanning the gap. Germline CDR1 is WNHNN and CDR2 is SYGVQD (reference sequence). The CDR3 is 10 amino acids.

The gene calls are TRBV7-8 and TRBJ2-7; a weak D match, TRBD2 (5 bases). The germline V gene has CDR1 SGHVS and CDR2 FQNEAQ. The CDR3 sequence is 15 residues long. V gave up 7 bases and J gave up 4 bases, with 20 bases separating them. CDR3 nucleotides: TGTGCCAGCAAACCCCTGGGCGGACTCCCATACGAGCAGTACTTC. Its protein is CASKPLGGLPYEQYF.

The chain carries TRBV19 and TRBJ2-7; the match to TRBD2 covers 13 bases. With V trimmed by 5 bases and J by 3 bases, 4 bases remained unmatched. Germline V gene data show CDR1 as LNHDA and CDR2 as SQIVND (reference sequence). The CDR3 contains 15 residues. CDR3 nucleotides: TGTGCCAGTAGTTCAGGGACTAGCGGGGTCTACGAGCAGTACTTC. This codes for CASSSGTSGVYEQYF.

The V and J genes are TRBV19 and TRBJ1-5; the D gene is possibly TRBD1 (5 bases). This CDR3 comprises 13 residues. V was clipped by 7 bases and J by 10 bases, with 17 bases between them. Germline values: CDR1 LNHDA, CDR2 SQIVND (reference sequence). This CDR3 reads CASTGPNQGPQHF. The CDR3 DNA follows: TGTGCCAGTACCGGACCAAACCAGGGACCCCAGCATTTT.